This TCR beta chain was documented in a study of blood T cell repertoires in COVID-19. Overall study: Samples representing acute and convalescent COVID-19 were sourced from the United States, Italy and Spain. T cells, B-cell-depleted T cells, or PBMCs supplied cDNA or gDNA.

Original methodology: Estimates of nucleated cell counts were drawn from the amplification of reference gene primers. Clones were sequenced by immunoSEQ multiplex PCR, and TCRdb holds only the in-frame ones, with some missing. The V and J calls and clone size were taken over from that table, and D and trimming were inferred from the DNA. The repertoire holds approximately 210,000 clones, with more than 85% as singletons. V lost 7 bases and J lost 8; bases outside the gene matches: 6. CDR3 length: 13 residues. Germline CDR1 reads MNHEY; CDR2 reads SVGAGI. The chain recombines TRBV6-5 with TRBJ1-4; 8 bases are a match to TRBD1. This TCR was recovered from a man aged 35 to 55 with active or convalescent COVID-19. Sequences were obtained from peripheral blood. The CDR3 here is CASTQGAGEKLFF. The CDR3 coding sequence is TGTGCCAGCACCCAGGGGGCGGGAGAAAAACTGTTTTTT.